Shown below are 13 T cell receptor beta chains from a single sample sequenced in a study of spatial heterogeneity in lung cancer. Indicated time point: sample taken at primary tumor resection. Unsorted tumor, nontumor lung tissue or cryopreserved PBMC supplied the whole RNA. MiXCR, applied by TCRdb to the 5' RACE reads, yields one record per CDR3 protein. The data contain tens of thousands of distinct CDR3 sequences, approximately 5.3% of them singletons. The sample in question was PBMCs, obtained at surgery. All receptors come from a male donor with early-stage non-small cell lung cancer.

This clonotype was counted at least ten times. The V gene is TRBV7-9, the J gene TRBJ2-5; no clear D gene. This CDR3 has 15 amino acids. CDR1 is SEHNR, CDR2 FQNEAQ, per germline (reference sequence). Trimming left V 5 bases short and J 2 bases short, with 15 bases between. In DNA form, the CDR3 reads TGTGCCAGCAGCCCTCCGGTTTTCGCGCAAGAGACCCAGTACTTC. Protein sequence: CASSPPVFAQETQYF.

This clonotype occurred many times. V usage is TRBV7-8 and J usage is TRBJ2-2; D is undetermined. Trimming took off 1 base at V and 4 bases at J, with 13 bases between the two ends. In germline, CDR1 is SGHVS, CDR2 FQNEAQ. The CDR3 contains 16 residues. The CDR3 loop is CASSLVGWASTGELFF. CDR3 nucleotides: TGTGCCAGCAGCTTAGTCGGGTGGGCGAGCACCGGGGAGCTGTTTTTT.

V and J are TRBV5-5 and TRBJ1-1, with no clear D. Looked up from germline, CDR1 is SGHKS and CDR2 is YYEKEE (reference sequence). Trimming took 4 bases from V and 5 from J, leaving 15 bases between them. The length of the CDR3 is 14 residues. The CDR3 coding sequence is TGTGCCAGCAGCGTTAACCCGGGCAGGACTGAAGCTTTCTTT. This codes for CASSVNPGRTEAFF.

The chain has TRBV11-2 and TRBJ2-2, with 7 bases matching TRBD1. The J segment lost 5 bases and the V segment lost 5 bases, leaving 8 bases of the junction unmatched. Germline CDR1 and CDR2: SGHAT and FQNNGV. There are 15 residues in the CDR3. The CDR3 nucleotides are TGTGCCAGCAGCCAGTACAGGGGACGTACCGGGGAGCTGTTTTTT. Translating gives CASSQYRGRTGELFF.

This clonotype was observed at least ten times. The chain has TRBV7-9 and TRBJ1-3; a possible D gene is TRBD1 (5 bases). The CDR3 has 14 amino acids. Germline V gives CDR1 SEHNR, CDR2 FQNEAQ (reference sequence). The ends were cut back, 5 bases at V and 6 bases at J, with 14 bases in the middle. For the CDR3, the DNA is TGTGCCAGCAGCCCCGGCGGGACCCTAAACACCATATATTTT. It is translated as CASSPGGTLNTIYF.

This clonotype has a count of ten or more. The chain joins TRBV6-1 to TRBJ1-5; no reliable D call. Germline loops: CDR1 MNHNS, CDR2 SASEGT. The CDR3 runs to 17 residues. Trimming stripped 2 bases from V and 3 bases from J, with 17 bases between. The CDR3 loop is CASSEMIGLGFNQPQHF. For the CDR3, the DNA is TGTGCCAGCAGTGAAATGATTGGTCTCGGGTTCAATCAGCCCCAGCATTTT.

This clonotype was seen repeatedly, ten times or more. V and J are TRBV7-3 and TRBJ2-7; the D gene is possibly TRBD1 (6 bases). Trimming removed 4 bases from V and 5 bases from J, with 12 bases in between. CDR3 size: 13 residues. The germline V gene encodes CDR1 SGHTA and CDR2 FQGTGA. Here the CDR3 DNA reads TGTGCCAGCAGCTCTGGACAGTCCAACGAGCAGTACTTC. Translation gives CASSSGQSNEQYF.

This clonotype was seen many times. The chain has TRBV4-1 and TRBJ1-2, with D possibly TRBD1 on 5 matching bases. CDR1 and CDR2 (germline): MGHRA, YSYEKL. The germline V and J ends were trimmed by 0 bases and 0 bases, with 14 bases remaining between them. CDR3 size: 17 residues. CDR3 DNA sequence: TGCGCCAGCAGCCAAGATCGGGGCAGAACATCTAACTATGGCTACACCTTC. Translating gives CASSQDRGRTSNYGYTF.

This clonotype was picked up many times. The chain couples TRBV7-2 to TRBJ1-1; D is ambiguous. The CDR3 runs to 15 residues. Germline V gene sequence: CDR1 SGHTA, CDR2 FQGNSA. V was trimmed by 6 bases and J by 1 base, leaving 15 bases between them. Here the CDR3 DNA reads TGTGCCAGCAGGACCTCGGGGATAGGGAACACTGAAGCTTTCTTT. This gives the protein CASRTSGIGNTEAFF.

Many counts were recorded for this clonotype. The J gene is TRBJ1-6, the V gene TRBV5-1, with no clear D. The CDR3 is 15 amino acids. Trimming took off 0 bases at V and 12 bases at J, with 16 bases between the two ends. Germline CDR1 is SGHRS and CDR2 is YFSETQ. The CDR3 region has the DNA TGCGCCAGCAGCTTGGAGGTCACCCGGGGAATACCCCTCCACTTT. This sequence encodes CASSLEVTRGIPLHF.

This clonotype was observed many times. V is TRBV20-1 and J is TRBJ2-1; D not resolved. V was cut by 3 bases and J by 9 bases, with 12 bases left in between. The V gene's germline CDR1 is DFQATT and CDR2 SNEGSKA (reference sequence). The CDR3 consists of 12 residues. CDR3 nucleotides: TGCAGTGCTAGTTCAGTGCGTACTGAGCAGTTCTTC. Translation: CSASSVRTEQFF.

On this clonotype itself: Since a much larger clone is just one base distant, this may be a read error. The chain carries TRBV27 and TRBJ2-5; unclear D gene. V shed 6 bases and J shed 0 bases, with 11 bases lying between them. This CDR3 spans 14 amino acids. Germline CDR1 MNHEY, CDR2 SMNVEV (reference sequence). The CDR3 loop is CASSRPDNQETQYF. The CDR3 nucleotides are TGTGCCAGCAGCCGCCCCGACAACCAAGAGACCCAGTACTTC.

In this sample, this clonotype turned up many times. The V gene is TRBV4-1, the J gene TRBJ1-6; D uncertain. Germline-derived CDR1 and CDR2 are MGHRA and YSYEKL. V shed 1 base and J shed 3 bases, with 7 bases lying between them. The CDR3 contains 15 residues. Written as DNA, the CDR3 is TGCGCCAGCAGCCAAGCACAGCTCTATAATTCACCCCTCCACTTT. Translation: CASSQAQLYNSPLHF.